These 10 T cell receptor beta chains were sequenced from one sample in a study of post-analysis software for immune sequencing data. Unique molecular identifiers were built into the TCR beta cDNA libraries. TCRdb redid the calling of the PCR reads with MiXCR, one entry per CDR3 protein. The repertoire holds roughly 800,000 distinct CDR3 sequences, 25% to 30% seen once, with more than 0.45% in the top ten. Study-wide findings and caveats: Patients used roughly five TRBV segments, including TRBV5-6, TRBV5-1 and TRBV20-1, more often than controls.

No antigen has been assigned to these receptors. The sequencing sample was made of blood. Receptor source: a girl aged 5 to 17 with multiple sclerosis.

This clonotype was counted between two and nine times. This chain connects TRBV20-1 to TRBJ2-7; 13 nucleotides match TRBD2. CDR1 is DFQATT and CDR2 is SNEGSKA in the germline V gene (reference sequence). Losses at the gene ends were 0 bases for V and 2 bases for J; bases not matched to a gene: 4. This CDR3 region has 16 residues. This CDR3 reads CSARDPTSGRTYEQYF. DNA of the CDR3: TGCAGTGCTAGAGATCCGACTAGCGGGAGGACCTACGAGCAGTACTTC.

This sequence joins TRBV4-1 and TRBJ1-4; possibly TRBD1 for D (5 bases). CDR3 length equals 14 residues. Looked up from germline, CDR1 is MGHRA and CDR2 is YSYEKL. V was shortened by 4 bases and J by 1 base, with 7 bases between the two germline ends. The CDR3, as DNA: TGCGCCAGCAGCCTACAGGAAACTAATGAAAAACTGTTTTTT. Protein: CASSLQETNEKLFF.

This chain links TRBV20-1 with TRBJ2-1; 7 bases agree with TRBD2. The CDR3 length is 16 residues. Trimming cost V 6 bases and J 6 bases; bases outside gene matches: 17. Per the germline V gene, CDR1 is DFQATT and CDR2 is SNEGSKA (reference sequence). For the CDR3, the DNA is TGCAGTGCGCCCCGACTAGCCCTGAAGAGAGGCAATGAGCAGTTCTTC. Translated: CSAPRLALKRGNEQFF.

This clonotype was recorded a few times. This chain uses TRBV12-3 or TRBV12-4 with TRBJ2-1; D remains ambiguous. The V end lost 3 bases, the J end lost 12 bases, and 12 bases lay between the germline ends. This CDR3 is built from 12 residues. The CDR3 bases are TGTGCCAGCAGTTTCAACCGGCCTGGGCAGTTCTTC. It encodes CASSFNRPGQFF.

This clonotype has just a few counts. The chain uses TRBV20-1 and TRBJ2-3; D is undetermined. There are 13 residues in the CDR3. Between the trimmed V and J ends, which lost 2 bases and 8 bases, there was a span of 14 bases. CDR1 and CDR2 (germline): DFQATT, SNEGSKA (reference sequence). CDR3 nucleotides: TGCAGTGCTAGACCCCCGTCACGGGCTACGCAGTATTTT. Translation gives CSARPPSRATQYF.

The chain is built from TRBV5-6 and TRBJ2-2; D gene ambiguous. Trimming left V 4 bases short and J 6 bases short, with 13 bases between. Germline V gene lookup returns CDR1 SGHDT and CDR2 YYEEEE. This CDR3 spans 14 amino acids. The CDR3 loop is CASSPVSRAGELFF. For the CDR3, the DNA is TGTGCCAGCAGCCCGGTGTCCCGGGCCGGGGAGCTGTTTTTT.

This clonotype has just a few counts. The V and J genes are TRBV10-3 and TRBJ1-2, with a possible D match to TRBD1 (5 bases). Between the trimmed V and J ends, which lost 3 bases and 4 bases, there was a span of 12 bases. This CDR3 region has 14 residues. From germline, CDR1 is ENHRY and CDR2 SYGVKD. CDR3 in DNA: TGTGCCATCAGTGATGGGGCAGGTCGCTATGGCTACACCTTC. Encoded protein: CAISDGAGRYGYTF.

The gene calls are TRBV27 and TRBJ1-1; 7 nucleotides match TRBD1. The CDR3 sequence is 19 residues long. Germline loops: CDR1 MNHEY, CDR2 SMNVEV (reference sequence). Trimming removed 5 bases from V and 5 bases from J; junction bases left unmatched: 23. This CDR3 is CASSSRPLPLTGRGTEAFF. CDR3 sequence (DNA): TGTGCCAGCAGTAGTCGCCCCCTCCCCTTGACAGGGCGAGGGACTGAAGCTTTCTTT.

This clonotype has a handful of counts. The rearrangement uses TRBV6-6 and TRBJ2-3, with D uncertain. CDR3 size: 15 residues. Trimming left V 4 bases short and J 2 bases short, with 13 bases between. The V gene's germline CDR1 is MNHNY and CDR2 SVGAGI (reference sequence). As DNA, the CDR3 is TGTGCCAGCAGTTCTAGGACCACTCACACAGATACGCAGTATTTT. As protein: CASSSRTTHTDTQYF.

The J gene is TRBJ1-6, the V gene TRBV7-8; TRBD1 might be the D (6 bases). Per the germline V gene, CDR1 is SGHVS and CDR2 is FQNEAQ. This CDR3 contains 14 residues. Deletions cut 3 bases from V and 7 bases from J, with 10 bases between. The CDR3 sequence is CASSFRTANSPLHF. CDR3 nucleotide sequence: TGTGCCAGCAGCTTCCGGACAGCCAATTCACCCCTCCACTTT.